The entry that follows covers one T cell receptor beta chain sequence. Its antigen is unknown. This sample was taken from a study of T cell responses to AZD1222 COVID-19 vaccine. Study results and caveats: White British people made up most donors, females outnumbered males, and clonal diversity was possibly underestimated. Only a handful of AZD1222 recipients, more than 5 in all, had baseline seropositivity. Elevations in Spike-specific TCR breadth and depth followed administration of two AZD1222 doses. With dominance at 160-218 and 743-854, vaccine-associated CD4 TCRs spanned spike.

TCRdb keeps only in-frame clones here, not all; method: immunoSEQ multiplex PCR. The top ten hold about 4.8% of the sample, which has around 100,000 clones, around 91% seen once. The germline gives CDR1 MNHEY, CDR2 SMNVEV (reference sequence). The CDR3 has 16 residues. The V end lost 9 bases, the J end lost 5 bases, and 22 bases lay between the germline ends. This clonotype was obtained from an adult in good health. The source was peripheral blood, collected on day 0 of AZD1222 vaccination. The V call is TRBV27, the J call TRBJ2-2; maybe TRBD1 (6 bases). In DNA, the CDR3 is TGTGCCAGTCGACGATTACAGGGTGGATTAACCGGGGAGCTGTTTTTT. This sequence encodes CASRRLQGGLTGELFF.